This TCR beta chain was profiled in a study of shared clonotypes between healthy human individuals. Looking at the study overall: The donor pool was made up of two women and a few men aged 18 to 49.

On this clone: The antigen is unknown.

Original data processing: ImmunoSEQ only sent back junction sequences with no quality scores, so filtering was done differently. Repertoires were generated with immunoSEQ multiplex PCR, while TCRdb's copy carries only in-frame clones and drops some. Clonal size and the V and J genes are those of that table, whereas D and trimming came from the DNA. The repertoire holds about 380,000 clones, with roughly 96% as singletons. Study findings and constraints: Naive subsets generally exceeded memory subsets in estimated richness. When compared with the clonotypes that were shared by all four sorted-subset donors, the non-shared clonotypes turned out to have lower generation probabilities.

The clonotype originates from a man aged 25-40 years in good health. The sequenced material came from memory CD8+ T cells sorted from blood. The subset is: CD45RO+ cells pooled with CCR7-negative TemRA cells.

The CDR3 reads CASAGFQETQYF. The CDR3 bases are TGTGCCAGCGCAGGGTTCCAAGAGACCCAGTACTTC. This rearrangement joins TRBV18 to TRBJ2-5; D might be TRBD1 (5 bases). V gave up 8 bases and J gave up 1 base, with 8 bases separating them. Germline V gene data show CDR1 as KGHSH and CDR2 as LQKENI. The CDR3 runs 12 residues.